A selection of T cell receptor beta chains follows, all from one sample in a study of neurological immune-mediated disorders. TCRdb independently ran MiXCR on the 5' RACE reads; one entry per CDR3 protein. In the table there are some 32,000 distinct CDR3 sequences, over 12% of which are singletons. Material for sequencing was PBMCs. These receptors were taken from a man between 65 and 79 years old in good health. Both conserved end residues are part of each CDR3. D genes are given only for firm matches. The listing skips clone size in some rows; elsewhere it reads once, few, many or a size class.

TRBV5-1	.	.	TRBJ2-1	16	CASSLGWGSGANEQFF	TGCGCCAGCAGCTTGGGTTGGGGCTCCGGGGCGAATGAGCAGTTCTTC
TRBV5-1	.	many	TRBJ2-3	14	CASRKTGRTDTQYF	TGCGCCAGCCGAAAGACAGGCCGCACAGATACGCAGTATTTT
TRBV5-5	.	many	TRBJ2-6	18	CASIPRDLTVSGANVLTF	TGTGCCAGCATCCCACGGGACCTTACTGTATCTGGGGCCAACGTCCTGACTTTC
TRBV5-1	.	many	TRBJ1-6	17	CASSPRGGFDSPLPLHF	TGCGCCAGCAGCCCTAGGGGGGGATTCGACTCCCCCCTGCCCCTCCACTTT
TRBV3-1	.	many	TRBJ2-2	14	CAVAAGHRTGELFF	TGTGCAGTCGCCGCGGGACACCGCACCGGGGAGCTGTTTTTT
TRBV3-1	.	many	TRBJ2-1	16	CASSQGVGSSYNEQFF	TGTGCCAGCAGCCAAGGGGTCGGGAGCTCCTACAATGAGCAGTTCTTC
TRBV12-3/TRBV12-4	.	many	TRBJ2-1	14	CASSPIARYNEQFF	TGTGCCAGCAGTCCAATCGCTAGATACAATGAGCAGTTCTTC
TRBV7-6	TRBD2	many	TRBJ2-7	14	CASSPQRGPYEQYF	TGTGCCAGCAGCCCCCAGCGGGGTCCCTACGAGCAGTACTTC
TRBV3-1	.	medium-sized	TRBJ2-5	12	CASSQDQETQYF	TGTGCCAGCAGCCAAGATCAAGAGACCCAGTACTTC
TRBV9	.	many	TRBJ1-3	18	CASSGGWEGPAHGNTIYF	TGTGCCAGCAGCGGGGGGTGGGAAGGACCAGCTCATGGAAACACCATATATTTT
TRBV24-1	TRBD2	medium-sized	TRBJ2-3	16	CATDSGRRGGTDTQYF	TGTGCCACCGACTCCGGACGCCGCGGGGGAACAGATACGCAGTATTTT
TRBV12-3/TRBV12-4	.	many	TRBJ1-2	14	CASSLQGFGYGYTF	TGTGCCAGCAGCCTACAGGGATTCGGCTATGGCTACACCTTC
TRBV29-1	.	.	TRBJ1-2	14	CSASTGAGNYGYTF	TGCAGCGCGTCCACAGGTGCAGGGAACTATGGCTACACCTTC
TRBV18	.	many	TRBJ1-1	13	CVSSVTGNTEAFF	TGTGTCAGCTCGGTGACAGGGAACACTGAAGCTTTCTTT
TRBV7-7	TRBD2	many	TRBJ2-2	16	CASSLEAGVNTGELFF	TGTGCCAGCAGCTTAGAAGCGGGGGTGAACACCGGGGAGCTGTTTTTT
TRBV20-1	.	many	TRBJ2-7	15	CSAFLTGPSSYEQYF	TGCAGTGCATTCCTGACAGGTCCAAGCTCCTACGAGCAGTACTTC
TRBV29-1	.	.	TRBJ1-2	12	CSVTGTTYGYTF	TGCAGCGTTACAGGGACAACCTATGGCTACACCTTC
TRBV5-6	TRBD1	many	TRBJ2-3	16	CASSTSGTGYADTQYF	TGTGCCAGCAGCACATCCGGGACAGGGTATGCAGATACGCAGTATTTT
TRBV7-8	TRBD2	few	TRBJ2-1	15	CASSPRRGAYNEQFF	TGTGCCAGCAGCCCTCGCCGGGGGGCCTACAATGAGCAGTTCTTC
TRBV5-1	TRBD1	many	TRBJ1-1	13	CASSLGDSPEAFF	TGCGCCAGCAGCTTGGGGGACAGCCCTGAAGCTTTCTTT
TRBV20-1	.	many	TRBJ1-6	15	CSAESQGSYNSPLHF	TGCAGTGCCGAGAGTCAAGGCTCCTATAATTCACCCCTCCACTTT
TRBV12-3/TRBV12-4	.	.	TRBJ2-5	14	CASSGGGARETQYF	TGTGCCAGCAGCGGTGGGGGGGCCCGGGAGACCCAGTACTTC
TRBV5-6	TRBD2	many	TRBJ2-3	16	CASSSAGGRSTDTQYF	TGTGCCAGCAGCTCAGCGGGGGGGCGTAGCACAGATACGCAGTATTTT
TRBV18	.	once	TRBJ2-7	15	CASSPPGSSSYEQYF	TGTGCCAGCTCACCACCGGGGTCTAGCTCCTACGAGCAGTACTTC
TRBV6-6	TRBD1	.	TRBJ1-4	15	CASSLPGQVDEKLFF	TGTGCCAGCAGTCTTCCGGGACAGGTTGATGAAAAACTGTTTTTT
TRBV7-2	.	many	TRBJ1-6	15	CASSLVPGMNSPLHF	TGTGCCAGCAGCTTAGTACCAGGGATGAATTCACCCCTCCACTTT
TRBV5-1	.	many	TRBJ1-6	14	CASRLQGRNSPLHF	TGCGCCAGCAGATTACAGGGTCGGAATTCACCCCTCCACTTT
TRBV5-1	.	many	TRBJ1-5	15	CASSLTGRDNQPQHF	TGCGCCAGCAGCCTTACGGGACGGGATAATCAGCCCCAGCATTTT
TRBV10-3	.	.	TRBJ2-2	13	CANAGSGTGELFF	TGTGCCAACGCCGGGTCGGGCACCGGGGAGCTGTTTTTT
TRBV7-2	.	many	TRBJ2-5	11	CASSLLGTQYF	TGTGCCAGCAGCCTCTTGGGGACCCAGTACTTC
TRBV7-7	TRBD2	.	TRBJ2-1	17	CASSPLPLAGGYNEQFF	TGTGCCAGCAGCCCCCTCCCTCTAGCGGGGGGGTACAATGAGCAGTTCTTC
TRBV9	.	many	TRBJ1-5	15	CASSVGGGAHQPQHF	TGTGCCAGCAGCGTAGGGGGGGGCGCGCATCAGCCCCAGCATTTT
TRBV20-1	.	many	TRBJ1-1	11	CSAGQGIGAFF	TGCAGTGCTGGGCAGGGGATCGGAGCTTTCTTT
TRBV13	TRBD1	many	TRBJ2-7	15	CASSRQGQKSYEQYF	TGTGCCAGCAGTCGACAGGGCCAAAAATCCTACGAGCAGTACTTC
TRBV7-2	.	.	TRBJ1-4	14	CASSPGHSAEGLFF	TGTGCCAGCAGCCCCGGACACTCGGCTGAAGGACTGTTTTTT
TRBV24-1	.	many	TRBJ2-1	15	CATSDRGAGRDEQFF	TGTGCCACCAGTGATAGGGGCGCGGGAAGGGATGAGCAGTTCTTC
TRBV28	.	many	TRBJ2-7	14	CASSLGGGLYEQYF	TGTGCCAGCAGTTTGGGAGGGGGCCTTTACGAGCAGTACTTC
TRBV20-1	TRBD1	many	TRBJ1-2	12	CSARQGAEGYTF	TGCAGTGCCAGGCAGGGGGCGGAGGGCTACACCTTC
TRBV12-3/TRBV12-4	.	many	TRBJ2-5	18	CASSLEGFGLAAQETQYF	TGTGCCAGCAGTTTAGAGGGTTTTGGGCTGGCGGCGCAAGAGACCCAGTACTTC
TRBV5-5	TRBD1	.	TRBJ2-3	14	CASSLTGGGDTQYF	TGTGCCAGCAGCTTGACAGGGGGCGGCGATACGCAGTATTTT
TRBV3-1	.	many	TRBJ1-5	15	CASSQAGRFNQPQHF	TGTGCCAGCAGCCAAGCAGGACGGTTTAATCAGCCCCAGCATTTT